The present T cell receptor beta chain was sequenced within a study of CD8 T cells in Susac syndrome. Reverse transcription of 0.5 to 1 ug RNA used random hexamers. TCRdb called the immunoSEQ multiplex PCR reads again in MiXCR, with one record for every CDR3 protein. This table holds some 190,000 distinct CDR3 sequences, 85% to 95% found once. There are 13 residues in the CDR3. Deletions cut 6 bases from V and 6 bases from J, with 11 bases between. The germline CDR1 and CDR2 sequences are SNHLY and FYNNEI. The J gene is TRBJ1-4, the V gene TRBV2; D may be TRBD1 (5 bases). The origin of this receptor is a human donor in good health. The sequenced sample was CD4+ T cells from PBMCs. CDR3 sequence: CASRRGGDEKLFF. Here the CDR3 DNA reads TGTGCCAGCAGGAGAGGAGGGGATGAAAAACTGTTTTTT.